The 20 T cell receptor beta chains reported below all come from one sample, sequenced in a study of technical replicates of blood from several donors (dated by TCRdb to 2016 to 2017). Receptor libraries were prepared by the immunoSEQ multiplex PCR assay. TCRdb provides this immuneACCESS table in a form limited to in-frame rearrangements. Some clones are lacking; in checked studies, under half of them reflect an unresolved V gene, and why the rest are absent is not known. Present in this sample are 65,000 to 90,000 clones, around 85% of which were seen just once. 4.5% to 6% of the sample lies in the top ten. Sequenced sample: PBMCs. The origin of the receptors is a human donor in good health. Some clones in this sample may be carry-over from other donors' samples.

This rearrangement joins TRBV7-9 to TRBJ1-4; TRBD1 matches at 7 bases. The J segment lost 4 bases and the V segment lost 5 bases, leaving 7 bases of the junction unmatched. The germline CDR1 and CDR2 sequences are SEHNR and FQNEAQ (reference sequence). This CDR3 region has 15 residues. As DNA, the CDR3 is TGTGCCAGCAGCCAAAACAGGGGAAGTAATGAAAAACTGTTTTTT. It yields the protein CASSQNRGSNEKLFF.

The V gene is TRBV6-1, the J gene TRBJ2-3; 10 bases line up with TRBD2. CDR3 length: 15 residues. CDR1 MNHNS and CDR2 SASEGT come from the germline V gene. V was pared by 10 bases and J by 9 bases, with 16 bases of the junction left unmatched. The DNA of the CDR3 is TGTGCCACCCAAGGTTGGCTAGCGGGAGCGAGGACGCAGTATTTT. This sequence encodes CATQGWLAGARTQYF.

The V and J genes are TRBV6-5 and TRBJ2-2, with 7 bases fitting TRBD1. Trimming at V came to 5 bases and at J to 6 bases, leaving 6 bases not matched to a gene. The CDR3 has 14 amino acids. The germline gives CDR1 MNHEY, CDR2 SVGAGI. This CDR3 is CASSPLGGSGELFF. CDR3 DNA: TGTGCCAGCAGTCCGTTAGGGGGCTCCGGGGAGCTGTTTTTT.

The V gene is TRBV9, the J gene TRBJ2-7, with TRBD2 matching 7 bases. V shed 4 bases and J 3 bases; nucleotides not matched to a gene: 7. Germline V CDR1 and CDR2: SGDLS, YYNGEE. The CDR3 spans 14 residues. Here the CDR3 DNA reads TGTGCCAGCAGCTTAGGTGGGGGGGGCTACGAGCAGTACTTC. Its translation: CASSLGGGGYEQYF.

The chain employs TRBV5-1 and TRBJ1-1, with D unclear. Germline-derived CDR1 and CDR2 are SGHRS and YFSETQ. V was cut by 0 bases and J by 8 bases, with 8 bases left in between. This CDR3 has 12 amino acids. CDR3 amino acids: CASSLVGREAFF. CDR3 DNA: TGCGCCAGCAGCTTGGTGGGCAGGGAAGCTTTCTTT.

In the case of this clone: This specimen includes other DNA sequences encoding the same CDR3. This rearrangement joins TRBV7-2 to TRBJ2-5, with 11 bases matching TRBD2. This CDR3 region has 13 residues. V dropped 3 bases and J dropped 9; count of bases not matched to a gene: 3. Germline V lookup: CDR1 SGHTA, CDR2 FQGNSA. CDR3: CASSLTSGAAQYF. Here the CDR3 DNA reads TGTGCCAGCAGCTTGACTAGCGGGGCGGCCCAGTACTTC.

CDR3 nucleotide sequence: TGTGCCAGCAGTCAGACTAGCGGTAACTCCTACGAGCAGTACTTC. This codes for CASSQTSGNSYEQYF. The gene calls are TRBV7-2 and TRBJ2-7; 9 bases align to TRBD2. Trimming cost V 6 bases and J 0 bases; bases outside gene matches: 6. This CDR3 is built from 15 residues. Germline V gene data show CDR1 as SGHTA and CDR2 as FQGNSA.

This chain links TRBV11-3 with TRBJ1-1; 8 bases match TRBD1. The germline V gene encodes CDR1 SGHNT and CDR2 YENEEA. V gave up 1 base and J gave up 4 bases; unmatched junction bases: 5. CDR3 length: 15 residues. The CDR3 sequence is CASSLGTGSSTEAFF. The CDR3 DNA reads TGTGCCAGCAGCTTAGGGACAGGGTCAAGCACTGAAGCTTTCTTT.

This clone was observed a single time. This chain links TRBV14 with TRBJ2-1; 12 nucleotides agree with TRBD2. There are 16 residues in the CDR3. The V and J ends lost 5 bases and 0 bases, in that order; junction bases with no gene match: 2. The germline V gene encodes CDR1 SGHDN and CDR2 FVKESK. The CDR3 spells CASSTSGGSSYNEQFF. DNA of the CDR3: TGTGCCAGCAGCACTAGCGGGGGGAGCTCCTACAATGAGCAGTTCTTC.

J is TRBJ2-5 and V is TRBV7-3; no clear D gene. Trimming cost V 2 bases and J 2 bases, with 6 bases left between them. Germline CDR1 is SGHTA and CDR2 is FQGTGA. The CDR3 extends over 13 amino acids. The CDR3 loop reads CASSLGSQETQYF. The DNA for the CDR3 is TGTGCCAGCAGCTTAGGCAGTCAAGAGACCCAGTACTTC.

The chain uses TRBV4-2 and TRBJ2-1; 12 nucleotides line up with TRBD2. Germline-derived CDR1 and CDR2 are LGHNA and YNFKEQ. This CDR3 contains 16 residues. The V segment lost 1 base and the J segment 4 bases; nucleotides outside the gene matches: 2. CDR3 DNA sequence: TGTGCCAGCAGCCAAGGGACTAGCGGGGAGTACAATGAGCAGTTCTTC. Its translation: CASSQGTSGEYNEQFF.

The chain combines TRBV7-8 with TRBJ2-2; D may be TRBD2 (5 bases). There are 18 residues in the CDR3. The germline gives CDR1 SGHVS, CDR2 FQNEAQ. V was shortened by 4 bases and J by 2 bases, with 20 bases between the two germline ends. The CDR3 here is CASSSSVGEMRNTGELFF. CDR3 in DNA: TGTGCCAGCAGCTCAAGCGTCGGGGAGATGAGAAACACCGGGGAGCTGTTTTTT.

This clone appeared once. The chain links TRBV7-2 to TRBJ1-2; tentatively, D is TRBD1 (6 bases). V was trimmed by 3 bases and J by 4 bases, leaving 15 bases between them. Germline assignment: CDR1 SGHTA and CDR2 FQGNSA. The CDR3 extends over 15 amino acids. The CDR3 protein is CASSLFGDRIYGYTF. CDR3 coding DNA: TGTGCCAGCAGCTTGTTTGGAGACAGGATCTATGGCTACACCTTC. The full variable domain, with the rest looked up from reference TRBV7-2 and TRBJ1-2, is GAGVSQSPSNKVTEKGKDVELRCDPISGHTALYWYRQSLGQGLEFLIYFQGNSAPDKSGLPSDRFSAERTGGSVSTLTIQRTQQEDSAVYLCASSLFGDRIYGYTFGSGTRLTVV.

The chain employs TRBV6-4 and TRBJ2-1; the match to TRBD2 covers 9 bases. The CDR3 is 15 residues long. Germline V lookup: CDR1 MRHNA, CDR2 SNTAGT. V lost 0 bases and J lost 7; bases outside the gene matches: 4. CDR3 loop: CASSDSSSGVNEQFF. CDR3 bases: TGTGCCAGCAGTGACTCTTCTAGCGGGGTTAATGAGCAGTTCTTC.

V usage is TRBV19 and J usage is TRBJ1-1; no firm D call. Germline V gives CDR1 LNHDA, CDR2 SQIVND (reference sequence). The CDR3 totals 13 residues. The V end lost 4 bases, the J end lost 0 bases, and 6 bases lay between the germline ends. The CDR3 sequence is CASSTQVNTEAFF. The CDR3, as DNA: TGTGCCAGTAGTACGCAGGTGAACACTGAAGCTTTCTTT.

This sequence joins TRBV6-1 and TRBJ2-2; the match to TRBD2 covers 10 bases. The ends lost 2 bases at V and 4 bases at J; junction bases unmatched: 7. This CDR3 has 17 residues. CDR1 and CDR2 from the germline V gene are MNHNS and SASEGT. CDR3 protein: CASSEPSGGAGTGELFF. The CDR3 nucleotides are TGTGCCAGCAGTGAACCCAGCGGGGGGGCTGGCACCGGGGAGCTGTTTTTT.

The chain uses TRBV7-2 and TRBJ1-2; TRBD1 agrees at 8 bases. Germline CDR1 SGHTA, CDR2 FQGNSA. There are 14 residues in the CDR3. Unmatched junction bases numbered 9, after V lost 4 bases and J lost 8 bases. The CDR3 region is CASSSGDRGRGYTF. The CDR3 DNA reads TGTGCCAGCAGCTCAGGAGACAGGGGCCGGGGCTACACCTTC.

V is TRBV6-1 and J is TRBJ1-3; 12 bases fit TRBD1. CDR3 length equals 16 residues. V lost 3 bases and J lost 4; bases outside the gene matches: 4. Germline CDR1 MNHNS, CDR2 SASEGT. The CDR3, as DNA: TGTGCCAGCAGTGACGGGACAGGGGGCGCGGGAAACACCATATATTTT. It is translated as CASSDGTGGAGNTIYF.

The chain carries TRBV7-2 and TRBJ2-2; D uncertain. Deletions cut 4 bases from V and 5 bases from J, with 5 bases between. This CDR3 spans 12 amino acids. Germline V gene data show CDR1 as SGHTA and CDR2 as FQGNSA. The CDR3 DNA is TGTGCCAGCAGCTCGCGAACCGGGGAGCTGTTTTTT. Its protein product is CASSSRTGELFF. The full variable domain, with the rest looked up from reference TRBV7-2 and TRBJ2-2, is GAGVSQSPSNKVTEKGKDVELRCDPISGHTALYWYRQSLGQGLEFLIYFQGNSAPDKSGLPSDRFSAERTGGSVSTLTIQRTQQEDSAVYLCASSSRTGELFFGEGSRLTVL.

The chain couples TRBV9 to TRBJ2-6, with 13 positions matching TRBD2. Trimming cost V 7 bases and J 4 bases; bases outside gene matches: 8. Germline CDR1 and CDR2: SGDLS and YYNGEE. There are 17 residues in the CDR3. For the CDR3, the DNA is TGTGCCAGCGGTGGACTAGCGGGAGTGGGCGGGGCCAACGTCCTGACTTTC. It specifies CASGGLAGVGGANVLTF.